This T cell receptor (beta chain) was captured by sequencing in a study of shared clonotypes between healthy human individuals. The assay was carried out at the deep level. Sequenced by immunoSEQ multiplex PCR; TCRdb stores in-frame clones only, minus some. This table has roughly 520,000 clones, around 95% appearing once. General study points: Large depth notwithstanding, sorted-subset sequencing proved incomplete by rarefaction.

Comment on this clone: Its cognate antigen is unknown.

Germline-derived CDR1 and CDR2 are SGHNT and YENEEA. The length of the CDR3 is 14 residues. Trimming stripped 5 bases from V and 8 bases from J, with 18 bases between. The sequencing sample was made of naive CD4+ T cells sorted from blood. Subset in this sample: CD45RA+ positively selected. This receptor was obtained from a woman in her 30s in good health. The J gene is TRBJ1-1, the V gene TRBV11-3; weak D call: TRBD1 (5 bases). The CDR3 nucleotides are TGTGCCAGCAGCCCGGGGGATTGGGCGGGGGAAGCTTTCTTT. This gives the protein CASSPGDWAGEAFF.